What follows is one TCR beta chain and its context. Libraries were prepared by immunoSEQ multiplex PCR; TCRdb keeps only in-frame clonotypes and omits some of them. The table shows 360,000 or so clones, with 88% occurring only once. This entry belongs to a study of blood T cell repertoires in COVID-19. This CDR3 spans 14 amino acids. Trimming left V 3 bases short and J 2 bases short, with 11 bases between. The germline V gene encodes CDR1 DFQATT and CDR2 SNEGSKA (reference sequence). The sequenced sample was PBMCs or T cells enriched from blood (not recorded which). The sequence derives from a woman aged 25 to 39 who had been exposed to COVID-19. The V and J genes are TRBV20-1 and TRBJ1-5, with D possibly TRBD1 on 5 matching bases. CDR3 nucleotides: TGCAGTGCTAGTAGGCAGGGCGGCAATCAGCCCCAGCATTTT. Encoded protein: CSASRQGGNQPQHF.